This TCR beta chain is drawn from a study of radiotherapy plus CTLA-4 blockade in lung cancer. General study points: Clones derived from tumor TCRs expanded in blood after radiotherapy plus ipilimumab.

The germline V gene has CDR1 KGHSH and CDR2 LQKENI. This CDR3 comprises 14 residues. With V trimmed by 2 bases and J by 7 bases, 5 bases remained unmatched. The data were produced by immunoSEQ multiplex PCR, yet TCRdb's version contains in-frame clones alone and is incomplete. In the table there are 43,000 or so clones, roughly two thirds of which are singletons. Comment on this clone: Antigen specificity is unknown.

Focal radiation plus CTLA-4 blockade with ipilimumab was given to patients with chemo-refractory metastatic non-small-cell lung cancer. This TCR came from a human donor with non-small cell lung cancer who had a complete response to radiotherapy plus ipilimumab. The specimen comprised peripheral blood, sampled from a patient treated with radiotherapy plus ipilimumab. The chain is built from TRBV18 and TRBJ1-5; 7 bases align to TRBD1. The CDR3, as DNA: TGTGCCAGCTCACCAAGGGACAGAATACAGCCCCAGCATTTT. It translates to CASSPRDRIQPQHF.